This T cell receptor beta chain was retrieved from a study of cytomegalovirus exposure and HLA in healthy donors. Unmatched junction bases numbered 16, after V lost 5 bases and J lost 0 bases. The length of the CDR3 is 19 residues. Germline V gene sequence: CDR1 SGHTA, CDR2 FQGNSA. The PCR employed 60 Vbeta primers together with 13 Jbeta primers. The protocol was immunoSEQ multiplex PCR, while the TCRdb copy is restricted to in-frame clones and leaves out a portion. The sample shows approximately 150,000 clones, around 74% of them seen only once. The TCR comes from a female donor in good health and CMV-seronegative. The sample was PBMCs. This chain joins TRBV7-2 and TRBJ2-5; TRBD2 matches 9 bases. CDR3 in amino acids: CASSLLGPSGAGYQETQYF. CDR3 nucleotides: TGTGCCAGCAGCCTTCTTGGGCCTAGCGGGGCCGGGTACCAAGAGACCCAGTACTTC.